What follows are 29 T cell receptor beta chains derived from one specimen sequenced in a study of response to subunit inactivated influenza vaccine. TCRdb fed the RT-PCR reads into MiXCR, producing one record per CDR3 protein. Seen here are approximately 700,000 distinct CDR3 sequences, approximately 14% observed once, and the top ten hold around 7.3%. The material sequenced was PBMCs from blood, taken 14 to 15 days before vaccination. These receptors all come from a man over 45 who received an inactivated influenza vaccine.

The chain carries TRBV9 and TRBJ2-5, with D possibly being TRBD1 (6 bases). Trimming pared 1 base from V and 0 bases from J, leaving 10 bases between. CDR1 is SGDLS and CDR2 is YYNGEE in the germline V gene. The CDR3 loop spans 15 amino acids. The CDR3 here is CASSVSRGYQETQYF. The DNA of the CDR3 is TGTGCCAGCAGCGTATCTAGGGGGTACCAAGAGACCCAGTACTTC.

The chain has TRBV20-1 and TRBJ2-7, with TRBD2 matching over 7 bases. With V trimmed by 0 bases and J by 2 bases, 7 bases remained unmatched. The CDR3 totals 15 residues. Germline V gene lookup returns CDR1 DFQATT and CDR2 SNEGSKA (reference sequence). The CDR3 bases are TGCAGTGCTAGAGATGAACTAGCGTTTACCTACGAGCAGTACTTC. This translates into CSARDELAFTYEQYF.

This clonotype was found a few times. The chain carries TRBV11-2 and TRBJ2-7; 10 positions match TRBD2. CDR3 length: 14 residues. Germline loops: CDR1 SGHAT, CDR2 FQNNGV. Unmatched junction bases numbered 4, after V lost 2 bases and J lost 6 bases. CDR3 bases: TGTGCCAGCAGCTTACTAGCGGGAGAGGGCGAGCAGTACTTC. Translated, it gives CASSLLAGEGEQYF.

There are a few counts of this clonotype. J is TRBJ2-1 and V is TRBV27; 11 bases line up with TRBD2. In germline, CDR1 is MNHEY, CDR2 SMNVEV (reference sequence). The junction had 8 bases not matched to a gene; V was cut back by 2 bases and J by 5 bases. CDR3 size: 17 residues. CDR3 protein: CASSLAALAGANNEQFF. The CDR3 nucleotides are TGTGCCAGCAGTTTAGCGGCACTAGCGGGGGCCAACAATGAGCAGTTCTTC.

This clonotype was found many times. The chain has TRBV5-1 and TRBJ2-2, with a weak D call TRBD1 (6 bases). The V end was cut by 6 bases, the J end by 4 bases, with 13 bases between. CDR1 is SGHRS, CDR2 YFSETQ, per germline. CDR3 length equals 14 residues. The CDR3 loop is CASTVTGSTGELFF. The DNA of the CDR3 is TGCGCCAGCACCGTAACAGGGTCCACCGGGGAGCTGTTTTTT.

This clonotype occurred a few times. The chain recombines TRBV6-4 with TRBJ2-3; maybe TRBD2 (5 bases). The CDR3 is 14 residues long. Germline V gene lookup returns CDR1 MRHNA and CDR2 SNTAGT. V lost 6 bases to trimming and J lost 0 bases, with 10 bases between them. The CDR3 region is CASSRDHSTDTQYF. The CDR3 coding sequence is TGTGCCAGCAGCCGGGATCACAGCACAGATACGCAGTATTTT.

This clonotype was detected a few times. Here the CDR3 reads CASSLEAVRSYEQYF. CDR3 DNA: TGTGCCAGCAGCTTAGAGGCAGTCCGCTCCTACGAGCAGTACTTC. The V and J genes are TRBV7-6 and TRBJ2-7; no firm D call. The CDR3 runs 15 residues. The V gene's germline CDR1 is SGHVS and CDR2 FNYEAQ. V lost 1 base and J 0 bases, leaving 10 bases between the germline ends. Supplemented by reference TRBV7-6 and TRBJ2-7, the full variable domain reads GAGVSQSPRYKVTKRGQDVALRCDPISGHVSLYWYRQALGQGPEFLTYFNYEAQQDKSGLPNDRFSAERPEGSISTLTIQRTEQRDSAMYRCASSLEAVRSYEQYFGPGTRLTVT.

The sample holds a few counts of this clonotype. The CDR3 protein is CATSRDQEGRYSPLHF. CDR3 in DNA: TGTGCCACCAGCAGAGATCAAGAGGGGCGATATTCACCCCTCCACTTT. The rearrangement uses TRBV15 and TRBJ1-6, with a tentative D call TRBD1 (5 bases). V lost 0 bases, J lost 8 bases, and 14 bases lay in between. This CDR3 is 16 amino acids long. CDR1 and CDR2 from the germline V gene are LNHNV and YYDKDF (reference sequence).

This chain connects TRBV6-2 or TRBV6-3 to TRBJ2-1; 14 positions agree with TRBD2. The CDR3 extends over 16 amino acids. J was trimmed by 6 bases and V by 6 bases; bases with no gene match: 7. CDR1 and CDR2 from the germline V gene are MNHEY and SVGEGT. CDR3 bases: TGTGCCAGCAGACAACCCGGGACTAGCGGGAGCAATGAGCAGTTCTTC. It encodes CASRQPGTSGSNEQFF.

This clonotype was recorded many times. V gene TRBV10-3 combines with J gene TRBJ2-7; D may be TRBD1 (6 bases). Germline loops: CDR1 ENHRY, CDR2 SYGVKD. There are 16 residues in the CDR3. V shed 3 bases and J shed 1 base, with 16 bases lying between them. The CDR3 DNA follows: TGTGCCATCAGTGACCATAGCCGGGACACTTCCTACGAGCAGTACTTC. It codes for CAISDHSRDTSYEQYF.

This chain joins TRBV18 and TRBJ2-5, with D hard to call. Germline CDR1 KGHSH, CDR2 LQKENI. This CDR3 comprises 13 residues. V shed 0 bases and J shed 4 bases, with 6 bases lying between them. This CDR3 reads CASSPPLVETQYF. CDR3 nucleotide sequence: TGTGCCAGCTCACCACCTTTAGTAGAGACCCAGTACTTC. Combining the CDR3 with reference TRBV18 and TRBJ2-5 gives the whole variable domain NAGVMQNPRHLVRRRGQEARLRCSPMKGHSHVYWYRQLPEEGLKFMVYLQKENIIDESGMPKERFSAEFPKEGPSILRIQQVVRGDSAAYFCASSPPLVETQYFGPGTRLLVL.

The J gene is TRBJ2-2, the V gene TRBV12-3 or TRBV12-4; no definite D call. V lost 6 bases and J lost 3, with 14 bases in between. The CDR3 has 15 amino acids. CDR3 protein: CASSPVQRDTGELFF. The CDR3 coding sequence is TGTGCCAGCAGCCCCGTACAACGGGACACCGGGGAGCTGTTTTTT.

V gene TRBV6-5 combines with J gene TRBJ2-1; 13 bases are shared with TRBD2. The CDR3 runs 17 residues. Germline V gives CDR1 MNHEY, CDR2 SVGAGI. The junction had 9 bases not matched to a gene; V was cut back by 2 bases and J by 8 bases. DNA for the CDR3: TGTGCCAGCAGTTACGGAAGTGGACTAGCGGGAGTCTATGAGCAGTTCTTC. Protein: CASSYGSGLAGVYEQFF.

The chain recombines TRBV20-1 with TRBJ1-6; D unresolved. The CDR3 consists of 14 residues. Germline assignment: CDR1 DFQATT and CDR2 SNEGSKA (reference sequence). V lost 1 base to trimming and J lost 4 bases, with 8 bases between them. CDR3 in amino acids: CSARVGPYNSPLHF. For the CDR3, the DNA is TGCAGTGCTAGAGTGGGCCCTTATAATTCACCCCTCCACTTT.

In its sample, this clonotype was seen a few times. The chain joins TRBV12-3 or TRBV12-4 to TRBJ1-2; perhaps TRBD1 as D (6 bases). The CDR3 sequence is 14 residues long. The V gene lost 7 bases and the J gene lost 2 bases, with 14 bases spanning the gap. The CDR3 nucleotides read TGTGCCAGCACCCGGCAGGGGCGGAACTATGGCTACACCTTC. Protein product: CASTRQGRNYGYTF.

CDR3 sequence reads: CASSGAGGPYEQYF. CDR3 in DNA: TGCGCCAGCAGCGGAGCGGGAGGGCCCTACGAGCAGTACTTC. This sequence joins TRBV5-1 and TRBJ2-7; TRBD2 aligns across 10 bases. The CDR3 has 14 amino acids. With 4 bases clipped from V and 2 bases from J, the junction kept 3 bases outside the gene matches. Germline lookup yields CDR1 SGHRS and CDR2 YFSETQ.

This clonotype was counted between two and nine times. The chain is built from TRBV2 and TRBJ1-1; no definite D call. The CDR3 length is 13 residues. Germline V CDR1 and CDR2: SNHLY, FYNNEI. Between the trimmed V and J ends, which lost 5 bases and 0 bases, there was a span of 7 bases. CDR3 DNA sequence: TGTGCCAGCAGTACCAAGGTGAACACTGAAGCTTTCTTT. This codes for CASSTKVNTEAFF.

This clonotype was seen a few times. This chain joins TRBV15 and TRBJ2-5; possible D gene TRBD2, 5 bases. Deletions cut 3 bases from V and 2 bases from J, with 16 bases between. CDR3 size: 16 residues. Germline V CDR1 and CDR2: LNHNV, YYDKDF (reference sequence). CDR3 sequence (DNA): TGTGCCACCAGCAGCTACGCGGCGGGTGGGCAAGAGACCCAGTACTTC. Protein: CATSSYAAGGQETQYF.

This chain joins TRBV7-8 and TRBJ2-7, with D uncertain. The V end lost 5 bases, the J end lost 0 bases, and 11 bases lay between the germline ends. The germline V gene has CDR1 SGHVS and CDR2 FQNEAQ. This CDR3 has 14 amino acids. The CDR3 sequence: CASSAERNSYEQYF. As DNA, the CDR3 is TGTGCCAGCAGCGCGGAAAGGAACTCCTACGAGCAGTACTTC.

This clonotype was counted a few times. The chain combines TRBV4-1 with TRBJ2-7, with no clear D. CDR3 size: 17 residues. Germline assignment: CDR1 MGHRA and CDR2 YSYEKL. The V and J ends lost 0 bases and 6 bases respectively, with 21 bases between them. The CDR3 is CASSQDSHTDPPFEQYF. CDR3 DNA: TGCGCCAGCAGCCAAGATAGTCATACAGATCCACCATTCGAGCAGTACTTC.

The J gene is TRBJ2-1, the V gene TRBV7-3, with 9 bases identical to TRBD2. The germline V gene encodes CDR1 SGHTA and CDR2 FQGTGA. V gave up 2 bases and J gave up 6 bases; unmatched junction bases: 5. The CDR3 loop spans 15 amino acids. CDR3 loop: CASSLAGGTINEQFF. CDR3 in DNA: TGTGCCAGCAGCTTAGCGGGAGGGACGATCAATGAGCAGTTCTTC.

This clonotype was observed at least ten times. This chain connects TRBV5-1 to TRBJ2-2, with D unresolved. Germline V gene sequence: CDR1 SGHRS, CDR2 YFSETQ. Trimming left V 0 bases short and J 3 bases short, with 15 bases between. The CDR3 spans 17 residues. The CDR3 nucleotides are TGCGCCAGCAGCTTGGCTGGCCCGAGACGGTACACCGGGGAGCTGTTTTTT. This sequence encodes CASSLAGPRRYTGELFF.

This clonotype was detected only a few times. The V call is TRBV4-1, the J call TRBJ2-3, with a possible D match to TRBD1 (6 bases). CDR1 and CDR2 from the germline V gene are MGHRA and YSYEKL. The ends were cut back, 0 bases at V and 3 bases at J, with 7 bases in the middle. This CDR3 is 14 amino acids long. The CDR3 reads CASSQETGTDTQYF. CDR3 in DNA: TGCGCCAGCAGCCAAGAAACAGGGACAGATACGCAGTATTTT.

In this sample, this clonotype turned up a few times. The gene calls are TRBV5-4 and TRBJ2-2; maybe TRBD2 (5 bases). V shed 2 bases and J shed 6 bases, with 8 bases lying between them. The V gene's germline CDR1 is SGHNT and CDR2 YYREEE (reference sequence). This CDR3 has 13 residues. The CDR3 protein is CASSLGSSGELFF. In DNA, the CDR3 is TGTGCCAGCAGCTTAGGGAGTTCCGGGGAGCTGTTTTTT.

This clonotype was seen only a few times. The chain has TRBV5-1 and TRBJ1-2; D gene uncertain. This CDR3 has 15 residues. Trimming took 0 bases from V and 6 from J, leaving 15 bases between them. In germline, CDR1 is SGHRS, CDR2 YFSETQ. The DNA of the CDR3 is TGCGCCAGCAGCTTGGACACCAAACACACGCATGGCTACACCTTC. This encodes CASSLDTKHTHGYTF.

The chain is built from TRBV7-7 and TRBJ2-1; D ambiguous. The CDR3 consists of 15 residues. The V end lost 1 base, the J end lost 4 bases, and 11 bases lay between the germline ends. In germline, CDR1 is SSHAT, CDR2 FNYEAQ (reference sequence). CDR3 protein: CASSLGWSPYNEQFF. The CDR3 region has the DNA TGTGCCAGCAGCTTAGGGTGGTCCCCTTACAATGAGCAGTTCTTC.

This clonotype was seen a handful of times. The gene calls are TRBV29-1 and TRBJ2-1, with 8 bases that match TRBD2. This CDR3 has 17 amino acids. Germline loops: CDR1 SQVTM, CDR2 ANQGSEA. V shed 2 bases, J shed 2 bases, and the junction held 11 bases outside the gene matches. In DNA form, the CDR3 reads TGCAGCGTTGAACCGATCAGAGCGGGGGCCGCCTACAATGAGCAGTTCTTC. Its translation: CSVEPIRAGAAYNEQFF.

This chain connects TRBV28 to TRBJ2-2; D may be TRBD1 (6 bases). CDR3 length: 15 amino acids. V was pared by 4 bases and J by 1 base, with 10 bases between. Germline CDR1 and CDR2: MDHEN and SYDVKM. CDR3 bases: TGTGCCAGCAGTTATGGGGGCCAGAACACCGGGGAGCTGTTTTTT. Its translation is CASSYGGQNTGELFF.

There are many counts of this clonotype. V gene TRBV10-3 combines with J gene TRBJ2-1; D is possibly TRBD2 (5 bases). Germline V CDR1 and CDR2: ENHRY, SYGVKD. CDR3 size: 13 residues. Trimming took 4 bases from V and 9 from J, leaving 13 bases between them. CDR3 residues: CAISVGGGSEQFF. CDR3 coding DNA: TGTGCCATCAGTGTTGGCGGTGGGAGTGAGCAGTTCTTC.